The 25 T cell receptor beta chains reported below all come from one sample, sequenced in a study of naive and memory T cell subsets. The beta constant-region primer was an equimolar mix of two oligonucleotides covering TRBC1 and TRBC2. TCRdb called the UMI-ligation and nested PCR reads again in MiXCR, with one record for every CDR3 protein. The data contain tens of thousands of distinct CDR3 sequences, about an eighth of them singletons. Input material: effector memory CD4+ T cells from blood. Subset: effector memory, CD45RA- CD27-. The receptors were gathered from a human donor in good health.

By share of the sample, this clonotype is medium-sized. V and J are TRBV10-3 and TRBJ2-3; D may be TRBD2 (5 bases). Germline values: CDR1 ENHRY, CDR2 SYGVKD. V shed 7 bases and J shed 6 bases, with 11 bases lying between them. This CDR3 has 12 amino acids. CDR3 nucleotide sequence: TGTGCCATCACCCCCACGGGGGATACGCAGTATTTT. Protein product: CAITPTGDTQYF.

This clonotype is medium-sized. V usage is TRBV5-1 and J usage is TRBJ2-3; 7 positions agree with TRBD1. This CDR3 contains 16 residues. Germline V gene sequence: CDR1 SGHRS, CDR2 YFSETQ. V shed 3 bases and J 1 base; nucleotides not matched to a gene: 8. For the CDR3, the DNA is TGCGCCAGCAGCTCGAACCAGGGGGTCGGCACAGATACGCAGTATTTT. It specifies CASSSNQGVGTDTQYF. Complete variable domain (other parts from reference TRBV5-1 and TRBJ2-3): KAGVTQTPRYLIKTRGQQVTLSCSPISGHRSVSWYQQTPGQGLQFLFEYFSETQRNKGNFPGRFSGRQFSNSRSEMNVSTLELGDSALYLCASSSNQGVGTDTQYFGPGTRLTVL.

The chain has TRBV28 and TRBJ1-2, with a tentative D call TRBD1 (5 bases). CDR3 size: 14 residues. Trimming left V 6 bases short and J 5 bases short, with 16 bases between. Germline V gene lookup returns CDR1 MDHEN and CDR2 SYDVKM. The CDR3 region has the DNA TGTGCCAGCAGACCTGCAGACAGAGGATATGGCTACACCTTC. It specifies CASRPADRGYGYTF.

This sequence joins TRBV12-3 or TRBV12-4 and TRBJ1-2, with D perhaps TRBD1 (5 bases). The CDR3 is 13 residues long. Trimming took 7 bases from V and 7 from J, leaving 16 bases between them. CDR3 residues: CASTIGTVTGYTF. As DNA, the CDR3 is TGTGCCAGCACCATCGGGACCGTAACTGGCTACACCTTC.

This clonotype came up many times. This chain links TRBV12-3 or TRBV12-4 with TRBJ2-3; no definite D call. With 3 bases removed from V and 7 bases from J, the gap between germline ends came to 8 bases. The CDR3 has 12 amino acids. This chain's CDR3 is CASSFWRHTQYF. As DNA, the CDR3 is TGTGCCAGCAGTTTTTGGCGTCATACGCAGTATTTT.

This clonotype has ten or more counts. This chain links TRBV20-1 with TRBJ2-3, with D perhaps matching TRBD1 (6 bases). The CDR3 is made up of 16 amino acids. Trimming pared 0 bases from V and 6 bases from J, leaving 19 bases between. In germline, CDR1 is DFQATT, CDR2 SNEGSKA (reference sequence). CDR3 in DNA: TGCAGTGCTAGAGATCAATGGGGGCCCTACGGGGATACGCAGTATTTT. The encoded protein is CSARDQWGPYGDTQYF.

This chain links TRBV27 with TRBJ2-3; tentatively, D is TRBD1 or TRBD2 (5 bases each). CDR1 and CDR2 from the germline V gene are MNHEY and SMNVEV (reference sequence). The CDR3 sequence is 15 residues long. Trimming shortened V by 6 bases and J by 3 bases, and 16 bases separated the two germline ends. Here the CDR3 DNA reads TGTGCCAGCAGCCCTACTTCCTGGGGGACAGATACGCAGTATTTT. It translates to CASSPTSWGTDTQYF.

This clonotype showed up many times. The chain links TRBV20-1 to TRBJ1-4; TRBD1 matches at 7 bases. V lost 0 bases and J lost 5; bases outside the gene matches: 6. The germline V gene has CDR1 DFQATT and CDR2 SNEGSKA (reference sequence). The CDR3 length is 15 residues. Here the CDR3 reads CSARDWTGGNEKLFF. The CDR3 nucleotides read TGCAGTGCTAGAGATTGGACAGGCGGGAATGAAAAACTGTTTTTT.

The sample holds a few counts of this clonotype. This chain links TRBV12-3 or TRBV12-4 with TRBJ2-2, with 7 bases that match TRBD2. This CDR3 region has 16 residues. The V gene end was trimmed by 5 bases and the J gene end by 5 bases; junction bases not matched to a gene: 11. The CDR3 region has the DNA TGTGCCAGCAGTCGGCGGACGGTCGGGGGGACCGGGGAGCTGTTTTTT. It specifies CASSRRTVGGTGELFF.

This clonotype was counted only a few times. The chain has TRBV6-5 and TRBJ1-3; weak D call: TRBD1 (6 bases). This CDR3 is built from 16 residues. From germline, CDR1 is MNHEY and CDR2 SVGAGI. V lost 5 bases and J lost 0, with 14 bases in between. This CDR3 reads CASSQPTGPSGNTIYF. The CDR3 DNA reads TGTGCCAGCAGTCAACCGACAGGCCCCTCTGGAAACACCATATATTTT.

This clonotype came up many times. The chain couples TRBV7-2 to TRBJ2-5; a possible D gene is TRBD1 (6 bases). This CDR3 contains 13 residues. The V gene lost 5 bases and the J gene lost 9 bases, with 16 bases spanning the gap. Germline V gene data show CDR1 as SGHTA and CDR2 as FQGNSA. The CDR3 DNA reads as TGTGCCAGCAGCCAACTGGGGGCAAGGTCCCAGTACTTC. Its protein is CASSQLGARSQYF.

On this clonotype: A much larger clone lies a single base off, so this may be a read error. The DNA for the CDR3 is TGTGCCAGCAGTCGACGGGGGAGCATGAACACTGAAGCTTTCTTT. Translated: CASSRRGSMNTEAFF. The chain joins TRBV28 to TRBJ1-1; weak D call: TRBD1 (5 bases). V was pared by 5 bases and J by 0 bases, with 13 bases between. This CDR3 is built from 15 residues. CDR1 is MDHEN, CDR2 SYDVKM, per germline.

The genes are TRBV18 and TRBJ2-7, with D perhaps matching TRBD2 (6 bases). The CDR3 consists of 20 residues. V lost 3 bases, J lost 3 bases, and 30 bases lay in between. Germline V gives CDR1 KGHSH, CDR2 LQKENI. The CDR3: CASSPLYQAGRPAGFYEQYF. CDR3 DNA: TGTGCCAGCTCACCCCTTTATCAGGCGGGAAGGCCTGCTGGTTTCTACGAGCAGTACTTC.

There are many counts of this clonotype. V usage is TRBV2 and J usage is TRBJ1-2; possibly TRBD1 for D (6 bases). Trimming shortened V by 4 bases and J by 0 bases, and 6 bases separated the two germline ends. CDR3 length: 13 amino acids. Germline V gives CDR1 SNHLY, CDR2 FYNNEI. This CDR3 reads CASSGTANYGYTF. The CDR3 bases are TGTGCCAGCAGTGGGACAGCTAACTATGGCTACACCTTC.

The V and J genes are TRBV6-2 or TRBV6-3 and TRBJ2-1; 7 bases are a match to TRBD2. Germline V lookup: CDR1 MNHEY, CDR2 SVGEGT. The CDR3 covers 13 residues. Unmatched junction bases numbered 3, after V lost 1 base and J lost 9 bases. The CDR3 loop reads CASSYCREGEQFF. CDR3 DNA sequence: TGTGCCAGCAGTTACTGTAGGGAGGGTGAGCAGTTCTTC.

This clonotype was observed at least ten times. The V call is TRBV7-2, the J call TRBJ2-7; D call uncertain. Germline CDR1 is SGHTA and CDR2 is FQGNSA. Trimming shortened V by 4 bases and J by 2 bases, and 3 bases separated the two germline ends. The CDR3 extends over 11 amino acids. This chain's CDR3 is CASSYTYEQYF. The DNA for the CDR3 is TGTGCCAGCAGCTATACCTACGAGCAGTACTTC.

This clonotype has only a few counts. The chain couples TRBV7-3 to TRBJ2-5, with D uncertain. CDR1 SGHTA and CDR2 FQGTGA come from the germline V gene. The V end was cut by 4 bases, the J end by 5 bases, with 11 bases between. This CDR3 has 13 residues. CDR3 DNA sequence: TGTGCCAGCAGCTCCCGGGTGGGGGAGACCCAGTACTTC. Protein: CASSSRVGETQYF.

There are many counts of this clonotype. This chain connects TRBV5-6 to TRBJ2-1; 9 bases are shared with TRBD2. The V gene's germline CDR1 is SGHDT and CDR2 YYEEEE. Trimming cost V 2 bases and J 4 bases; bases outside gene matches: 4. The CDR3 runs 15 residues. In DNA form, the CDR3 reads TGTGCCAGCAGCTTCGGCCTAGCGGGGTACAATGAGCAGTTCTTC. Protein: CASSFGLAGYNEQFF.

The gene calls are TRBV7-2 and TRBJ2-7; 12 bases are shared with TRBD1. The CDR3 is made up of 14 amino acids. Germline-derived CDR1 and CDR2 are SGHTA and FQGNSA. V trimming: 4 bases; J trimming: 8 bases; junction bases outside the gene matches: 6. CDR3 sequence (DNA): TGTGCCAGCAGCTCCGGGACAGGGGGCGCGAAGCAGTACTTC. Its protein product is CASSSGTGGAKQYF.

The V gene is TRBV14, the J gene TRBJ2-3; D is uncertain. This CDR3 has 13 residues. Germline CDR1 reads SGHDN; CDR2 reads FVKESK. V lost 4 bases and J 5 bases, leaving 10 bases between the germline ends. CDR3 sequence: CASSPVLGDTQYF. The CDR3 bases are TGTGCCAGCAGCCCCGTTTTAGGAGATACGCAGTATTTT.

This clonotype has only a few counts. V gene TRBV6-4 combines with J gene TRBJ1-4; D unclear. V was trimmed by 0 bases and J by 3 bases, leaving 8 bases between them. CDR3 length: 15 residues. Germline V gene sequence: CDR1 MRHNA, CDR2 SNTAGT. CDR3 sequence reads: CASSDSGGPNEKLFF. In nucleotides, the CDR3 is TGTGCCAGCAGTGACTCCGGCGGTCCTAATGAAAAACTGTTTTTT.

This clonotype was detected only a few times. This sequence joins TRBV6-2 or TRBV6-3 and TRBJ2-1; 11 nucleotides align to TRBD2. Germline V gene data show CDR1 as MNHEY and CDR2 as SVGEGT. Losses at the gene ends were 0 bases for V and 4 bases for J; bases not matched to a gene: 17. The CDR3 contains 21 residues. The CDR3 sequence is CASSYSSGRAILEWMYNEQFF. As DNA, the CDR3 is TGTGCCAGCAGTTACTCTAGCGGGAGGGCCATCCTGGAATGGATGTACAATGAGCAGTTCTTC.

This clonotype has at least ten counts. This sequence joins TRBV25-1 and TRBJ2-2; TRBD2 agrees at 9 bases. Germline trimming cut 7 bases from V and 3 bases from J; bases unmatched to any gene: 12. CDR1 is MGHDK and CDR2 is SYGVNS in the germline V gene. This CDR3 comprises 17 residues. The CDR3 region is CASNGKGGRAYTGELFF. CDR3 coding DNA: TGTGCCAGCAACGGAAAAGGCGGGAGGGCTTACACCGGGGAGCTGTTTTTT.

In its sample, this clonotype was seen a few times. The chain employs TRBV3-1 and TRBJ1-2; no definite D call. Germline V CDR1 and CDR2: LGHDT, YNNKEL (reference sequence). There are 12 residues in the CDR3. Between the trimmed V and J ends, which lost 3 bases and 4 bases, there was a span of 6 bases. CDR3 bases: TGTGCCAGCAGCCACGGAAGCTATGGCTACACCTTC. Protein sequence: CASSHGSYGYTF.

Concerning this clonotype itself: One end of the junction varies from germline; a read error may be responsible. The chain links TRBV6-2 or TRBV6-3 to TRBJ1-2; D call uncertain. The CDR3 spans 14 residues. Germline CDR1 and CDR2: MNHEY and SVGEGT. The DNA of the CDR3 is TGTGCCAGCACCTCGCCAGATCATGGCTATGGCGACACCTTC. It yields the protein CASTSPDHGYGDTF.